These 24 T cell receptor beta chains share one sample of origin, sequenced in a study of regulatory T cells in long-lasting Graves disease. The time point denotes: newly diagnosed GD, antithyroid drugs for less than 3 months. RNA from PBMCs was the source of the TCR library. Construction of the TCR beta libraries employed iRepertoire HTBI primers in conjunction with Arm-PCR of CDR3 regions. TCRdb ran MiXCR on the multiplex PCR reads and lists one entry per CDR3 protein. The sample yields some 490,000 distinct CDR3 sequences, approximately 12% seen once. These data also formed part of another study, on T cells in Graves' hyperthyroidism and ophthalmopathy.

Sequences were derived from peripheral blood mononuclear cells (PBMCs), sampled at new diagnosis, from a patient treated with antithyroid drugs. The receptors come from a woman in her twenties or thirties with Graves disease.

The gene calls are TRBV2 and TRBJ2-1; 11 bases match TRBD2. The CDR3 is 17 amino acids. Germline V lookup: CDR1 SNHLY, CDR2 FYNNEI. The junction had 11 bases not matched to a gene; V was cut back by 7 bases and J by 3 bases. CDR3 amino acids: CASTKVGLADSYNEQFF. The DNA for the CDR3 is TGTGCCAGCACTAAGGTGGGACTAGCGGATAGCTACAATGAGCAGTTCTTC.

This clonotype was seen ten or more times. The chain joins TRBV12-5 to TRBJ2-5; weak D call: TRBD2 (5 bases). Germline lookup yields CDR1 LGHNT and CDR2 FRNRAP. V lost 4 bases and J 5 bases, leaving 14 bases between the germline ends. This CDR3 is 14 amino acids long. CDR3 coding DNA: TGTGCTAGTGGTTGTGAGGGTGCTACGGAGACCCAGTACTTC. This encodes CASGCEGATETQYF.

This clonotype was seen ten or more times. The chain carries TRBV15 and TRBJ2-3, with D perhaps matching TRBD1 (8 bases). CDR3 length: 16 residues. Germline CDR1 is LNHNV and CDR2 is YYDKDF (reference sequence). V lost 5 bases to trimming and J lost 4 bases, with 19 bases between them. The CDR3 protein is CATSLRGQGGSDTQYF. CDR3 nucleotides: TGTGCCACCAGCCTCCGAGGACAGGGAGGGTCAGATACGCAGTATTTT.

This clonotype has at least ten counts. This CDR3 reads CASSQDASPTEAFF. The DNA for the CDR3 is TGTGCCAGCAGCCAAGATGCAAGCCCCACTGAAGCTTTCTTT. V is TRBV3-1 and J is TRBJ1-1; D is unclear. The CDR3 loop spans 14 amino acids. The germline gives CDR1 LGHDT, CDR2 YNNKEL (reference sequence). The germline V and J ends were trimmed by 0 bases and 4 bases, with 9 bases remaining between them.

This sequence joins TRBV9 and TRBJ1-5; D uncertain. The CDR3 has 15 amino acids. Germline assignment: CDR1 SGDLS and CDR2 YYNGEE. V lost 4 bases and J 9 bases, leaving 20 bases between the germline ends. The CDR3 DNA sequence: TGTGCCAGCAGCCCCTCGTGGGAAAATACCCGGCCCCAGCATTTT. This sequence encodes CASSPSWENTRPQHF.

This clonotype appeared many times. This CDR3 is CSASPGLLPSYNEQFF. CDR3 in DNA: TGCAGTGCCAGTCCGGGACTACTACCATCCTACAATGAGCAGTTCTTC. V usage is TRBV20-1 and J usage is TRBJ2-1; 7 positions match TRBD2. This CDR3 spans 16 amino acids. The J segment lost 1 base and the V segment lost 6 bases, leaving 12 bases of the junction unmatched. Germline CDR1 and CDR2: DFQATT and SNEGSKA (reference sequence).

The chain joins TRBV20-1 to TRBJ1-5; tentative D call: TRBD1 (5 bases). Germline lookup yields CDR1 DFQATT and CDR2 SNEGSKA (reference sequence). Trimming left V 3 bases short and J 0 bases short, with 12 bases between. This CDR3 region has 15 residues. CDR3 coding DNA: TGCAGTGCTAGTGACAGCTTCCATAGCAATCAGCCCCAGCATTTT. Amino acid sequence: CSASDSFHSNQPQHF.

This clonotype has at least ten counts. The chain employs TRBV11-2 and TRBJ2-2; D unclear. The length of the CDR3 is 15 residues. Germline V gene sequence: CDR1 SGHAT, CDR2 FQNNGV. Trimming left V 5 bases short and J 3 bases short, with 13 bases between. CDR3 amino acids: CASSPRVGYTGELFF. DNA of the CDR3: TGTGCCAGCAGCCCACGGGTCGGATACACCGGGGAGCTGTTTTTT.

This clonotype was detected a few times. This chain joins TRBV28 and TRBJ1-5; D remains ambiguous. The germline CDR1 and CDR2 sequences are MDHEN and SYDVKM. V lost 6 bases to trimming and J lost 0 bases, with 9 bases between them. This CDR3 contains 14 residues. The CDR3 nucleotides are TGTGCCAGCAGATCAGCATATAGCAATCAGCCCCAGCATTTT. Its translation: CASRSAYSNQPQHF.

This clonotype came up a few times. This could be a read error, since a much larger clone is one nucleotide away. The V and J genes are TRBV28 and TRBJ2-6, with TRBD1 identical over 8 bases. From germline, CDR1 is MDHEN and CDR2 SYDVKM. CDR3 length: 18 residues. The CDR3 sequence: CASSPRTGRSSEANVLTF. In DNA, the CDR3 is TGTGCCAGCAGTCCAAGGACAGGGCGAAGCTCTGAGGCCAACGTCCTGACTTTC.

Turning to this clonotype: A much more abundant neighbour one base away suggests this may be a read error. V is TRBV3-2 and J is TRBJ1-1; TRBD1 reflects the table's D call only, with no check against the DNA. TRBV3-2 is labeled a pseudogene. The CDR3 totals 17 residues. The CDR3: CASSPRGLQGPSTEAFF. The CDR3 DNA follows: TGTGCCAGCAGCCCCAGAGGGCTGCAGGGGCCGAGCACTGAAGCTTTCTTT.

This clonotype has a handful of counts. The CDR3 is CASSVGLAGGSVNEQFF. CDR3 nucleotides: TGTGCCAGCAGTGTAGGACTAGCGGGAGGTTCTGTCAATGAGCAGTTCTTC. V usage is TRBV6-1 and J usage is TRBJ2-1; 14 nucleotides line up with TRBD2. The CDR3 contains 17 residues. After removal of 4 bases from V and 6 bases from J, the junction contained 8 bases not matched to a gene. Germline CDR1 MNHNS, CDR2 SASEGT.

This clonotype was seen many times. The chain is built from TRBV19 and TRBJ2-7; TRBD1 matches 9 bases. Losses at the gene ends were 0 bases for V and 1 base for J; bases not matched to a gene: 1. The CDR3 extends over 15 amino acids. Per the germline V gene, CDR1 is LNHDA and CDR2 is SQIVND (reference sequence). DNA of the CDR3: TGTGCCAGTAGTATAGATGGACAGGGGTCCTACGAGCAGTACTTC. Protein sequence: CASSIDGQGSYEQYF.

This clonotype was observed at least ten times. The chain links TRBV20-1 to TRBJ2-5; TRBD2 agrees at 10 bases. V lost 5 bases to trimming and J lost 2 bases; unmatched junction nucleotides: 8. The CDR3 length is 15 residues. Germline CDR1 DFQATT, CDR2 SNEGSKA (reference sequence). This CDR3 reads CSAPVLAGGQETQYF. CDR3 DNA sequence: TGCAGTGCTCCAGTATTAGCGGGAGGACAAGAGACCCAGTACTTC.

There are many counts of this clonotype. J is TRBJ2-7 and V is TRBV27; 8 nucleotides line up with TRBD2. With 4 bases clipped from V and 6 bases from J, the junction kept 5 bases outside the gene matches. Germline CDR1 is MNHEY and CDR2 is SMNVEV (reference sequence). The CDR3 covers 13 residues. This CDR3 reads CASSYKRESEQYF. The CDR3 DNA reads TGTGCCAGCAGTTATAAGCGGGAGAGCGAGCAGTACTTC.

This clonotype has ten or more counts. V and J are TRBV20-1 and TRBJ2-1, with D unclear. This CDR3 contains 14 residues. V dropped 6 bases and J dropped 7 bases, with 19 bases sitting between them. Germline assignment: CDR1 DFQATT and CDR2 SNEGSKA (reference sequence). CDR3 residues: CSASHRQLGNEQFF. In DNA form, the CDR3 reads TGCAGTGCCTCACATCGGCAACTCGGGAATGAGCAGTTCTTC.

This clonotype was observed a single time. The chain uses TRBV3-1 and TRBJ2-7, with unresolved D. V lost 6 bases, J lost 4 bases, and 7 bases lay in between. In germline, CDR1 is LGHDT, CDR2 YNNKEL (reference sequence). This CDR3 region has 11 residues. CDR3 loop: CASRNRYEQYF. The CDR3 DNA reads as TGTGCCAGCAGGAATAGGTACGAGCAGTACTTC.

This clonotype appeared many times. The chain joins TRBV6-5 to TRBJ1-5, with D maybe TRBD1 (6 bases). Trimming cost V 2 bases and J 1 base, with 15 bases left between them. Germline CDR1 and CDR2: MNHEY and SVGAGI. The CDR3 spans 17 residues. The CDR3 nucleotides are TGTGCCAGCAGTTACCCAAAGACAGGTTTGAGCAATCAGCCCCAGCATTTT. This encodes CASSYPKTGLSNQPQHF.

This clonotype has a count of ten or more. J is TRBJ2-1 and V is TRBV7-7; TRBD1 might be the D (6 bases). Deletions cut 3 bases from V and 3 bases from J, with 12 bases between. The germline gives CDR1 SSHAT, CDR2 FNYEAQ (reference sequence). The CDR3 loop spans 15 amino acids. CDR3 sequence (DNA): TGTGCCAGCAGCTTGGGGACAACCTACTACAATGAGCAGTTCTTC. The encoded protein is CASSLGTTYYNEQFF.

This clonotype was seen ten or more times. V gene TRBV18 combines with J gene TRBJ1-2; possible D gene TRBD1, 6 bases. Trimming removed 1 base from V and 2 bases from J, with 8 bases in between. The CDR3 is made up of 14 amino acids. From germline, CDR1 is KGHSH and CDR2 LQKENI. CDR3 sequence reads: CASSPQDRNYGYTF. In nucleotides, the CDR3 is TGTGCCAGCTCACCACAGGACAGAAACTATGGCTACACCTTC.

For this clonotype: A read error may produce the germline difference seen at one junction end. The chain has TRBV5-1 and TRBJ2-5; D is unresolved. This CDR3 contains 12 residues. Germline V gene data show CDR1 as SGHRS and CDR2 as YFSETQ. The CDR3 reads CVSSEALRTQYF. The CDR3 DNA sequence: TGCGTCAGCAGCGAGGCACTTCGGACCCAGTACTTC.

The genes are TRBV20-1 and TRBJ1-5; 7 bases fit TRBD1. J was trimmed by 6 bases and V by 0 bases; bases with no gene match: 8. This CDR3 spans 15 amino acids. Per germline, CDR1 DFQATT and CDR2 SNEGSKA (reference sequence). The CDR3 spells CSAREGGYVGQPQHF. The CDR3 region has the DNA TGCAGTGCTAGAGAAGGGGGCTACGTCGGTCAGCCCCAGCATTTT.

This clonotype came up a few times. This chain links TRBV30 with TRBJ2-7; no firm D call. Looked up from germline, CDR1 is GTSNPN and CDR2 is SVGIG (reference sequence). Trimming took 1 base from V and 3 from J, leaving 4 bases between them. The CDR3 contains 11 residues. CDR3 sequence: CAWSARYEQYF. CDR3 DNA sequence: TGTGCCTGGAGTGCCCGCTACGAGCAGTACTTC.

This clonotype occurred many times. The chain has TRBV6-1 and TRBJ2-7; D may be TRBD2 (5 bases). Germline V lookup: CDR1 MNHNS, CDR2 SASEGT. V lost 6 bases and J 2 bases, leaving 8 bases between the germline ends. The CDR3 has 12 residues. Here the CDR3 reads CASSRTAYEQYF. DNA of the CDR3: TGTGCCAGCAGCCGGACTGCCTACGAGCAGTACTTC.